Detailed here is one T cell receptor beta chain. Clones were read by immunoSEQ multiplex PCR, and TCRdb kept only the in-frame ones, dropping some. Here the sample spans more than 550,000 clones, approximately 85% being singletons. These data come from a study of shared T cell receptors in the human thymus. The same sample was also studied in work on human thymus T cells. Per that paper: Usage of V and J genes appeared biased in thymic and blood repertoires.

The sequence was collected from a girl under three years old with a congenital heart defect. Sequencing was done on a sample of thymocytes.

The chain's CDR3 is CASSFTPNYGYTF. CDR3 coding DNA: TGTGCCAGCAGTTTTACACCTAACTATGGCTACACCTTC. The chain links TRBV27 to TRBJ1-2; D not certain. V lost 3 bases and J lost 0, with 5 bases in between. Germline loops: CDR1 MNHEY, CDR2 SMNVEV (reference sequence). The CDR3 is made up of 13 amino acids.